This T cell receptor beta chain appears in the sequencing data of a study of blood T cell repertoires in COVID-19. Across the whole study: PBMCs, B-cell-depleted T cells, or T cells provided the cDNA or gDNA that made up the material.

There are 11 residues in the CDR3. Germline CDR1 and CDR2: KGHDR and SFDVKD. Trimming removed 3 bases from V and 12 bases from J, with 10 bases in between. Data came from immunoSEQ multiplex PCR; TCRdb stores just in-frame clones and leaves some out. This sample carries under 250,000 clones, over 80% of them seen once, and the ten largest clones take around 25%. V gene TRBV24-1 combines with J gene TRBJ1-1; D unresolved. The TCR originated in a man in his forties with acute or convalescent COVID-19. Specimen: peripheral blood. CDR3 sequence: CATSDGRRSFF. The CDR3 bases are TGTGCCACCAGTGATGGGCGCAGGTCTTTCTTT.